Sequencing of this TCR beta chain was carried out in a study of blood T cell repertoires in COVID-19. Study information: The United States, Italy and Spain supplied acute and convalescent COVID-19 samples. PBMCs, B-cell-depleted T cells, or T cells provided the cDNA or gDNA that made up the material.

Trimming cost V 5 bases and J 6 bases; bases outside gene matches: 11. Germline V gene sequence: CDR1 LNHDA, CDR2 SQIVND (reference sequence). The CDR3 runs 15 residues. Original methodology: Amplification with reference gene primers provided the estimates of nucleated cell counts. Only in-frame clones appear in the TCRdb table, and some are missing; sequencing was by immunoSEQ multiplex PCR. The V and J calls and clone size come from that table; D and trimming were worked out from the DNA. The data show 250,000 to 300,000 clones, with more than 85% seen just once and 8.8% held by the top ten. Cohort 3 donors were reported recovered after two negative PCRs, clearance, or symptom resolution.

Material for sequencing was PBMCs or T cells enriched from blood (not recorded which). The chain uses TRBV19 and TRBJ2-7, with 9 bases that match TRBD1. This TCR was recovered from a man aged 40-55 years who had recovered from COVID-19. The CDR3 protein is CASSREGTGPGEQYF. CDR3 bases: TGTGCCAGTAGTCGAGAGGGGACAGGGCCGGGCGAGCAGTACTTC. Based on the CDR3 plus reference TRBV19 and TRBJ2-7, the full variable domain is DGGITQSPKYLFRKEGQNVTLSCEQNLNHDAMYWYRQDPGQGLRLIYYSQIVNDFQKGDIAEGYSVSREKKESFPLTVTSAQKNPTAFYLCASSREGTGPGEQYFGPGTRLTVT.